The 26 T cell receptor beta chains below were found in one sample sequenced in a study of beta chain features in type 1 diabetes (dated 2018 in TCRdb). Receptors were amplified or captured by the immunoSEQ multiplex PCR assay. The entire amount of isolated RNA was reverse transcribed using the High Capacity cDNA Reverse Transcription Kit, so the sequenced TCRB transcripts were expressed ones. TCRdb obtained this table from immuneACCESS and retained in-frame rearrangements with V and J assigned. These tables miss some clones; where compared with another copy, unresolved V genes account for less than half of the shortfall, and the remainder is unexplained. Recorded for this sample are about 370,000 clones; about 14% of them occurred a single time. Approximately 0.02% of the sample lies in the top ten. Material: naive CD4+ T cells from blood. Sample cell subset or site, as interpreted from the label and publication: true naive CD4+ T cells. The receptor source for this set is a woman aged 18 to 35 in good health.

This chain joins TRBV7-3 and TRBJ2-2; D is ambiguous. This CDR3 has 14 residues. Germline V CDR1 and CDR2: SGHTA, FQGTGA. With 5 bases removed from V and 4 bases from J, the gap between germline ends came to 11 bases. The CDR3 here is CASSPDTATGELFF. The CDR3 DNA reads as TGTGCCAGCAGCCCAGACACAGCCACCGGGGAGCTGTTTTTT.

The gene calls are TRBV10-3 and TRBJ2-1, with 9 bases aligning to TRBD2. Trimming removed 3 bases from V and 6 bases from J; junction bases left unmatched: 6. The CDR3 covers 15 residues. In germline, CDR1 is ENHRY, CDR2 SYGVKD. CDR3 residues: CAISEVAGVVNEQFF. The CDR3 DNA reads TGTGCCATCAGTGAAGTAGCGGGAGTGGTCAATGAGCAGTTCTTC.

This chain links TRBV28 with TRBJ1-5, with TRBD1 matching over 9 bases. Germline assignment: CDR1 MDHEN and CDR2 SYDVKM. Trimming took 8 bases from V and 6 from J; bases not matched to a gene: 5. The CDR3 is made up of 13 amino acids. This CDR3 reads CASGGQGLQPQHF. Written as DNA, the CDR3 is TGTGCCAGCGGAGGACAGGGGCTTCAGCCCCAGCATTTT.

This clone was recorded a few times. The V and J genes are TRBV28 and TRBJ2-1, with D maybe TRBD2 (6 bases). Germline loops: CDR1 MDHEN, CDR2 SYDVKM. Deletions cut 10 bases from V and 5 bases from J, with 12 bases between. The CDR3 is made up of 12 amino acids. CDR3: CATGGNNNEQFF. CDR3 in DNA: TGTGCCACCGGCGGGAACAACAATGAGCAGTTCTTC.

The V and J genes are TRBV28 and TRBJ1-1; D perhaps matches TRBD1 (6 bases). There are 14 residues in the CDR3. Germline CDR1 MDHEN, CDR2 SYDVKM. Trimming removed 9 bases from V and 1 base from J, with 15 bases in between. In DNA, the CDR3 is TGTGCCAGTCCACCGGGACATCGGAACACTGAAGCTTTCTTT. Translating gives CASPPGHRNTEAFF.

The genes are TRBV5-1 and TRBJ2-7; D is uncertain. V was clipped by 3 bases and J by 6 bases, with 10 bases between them. The length of the CDR3 is 12 residues. Per germline, CDR1 SGHRS and CDR2 YFSETQ. CDR3 protein: CASSSTTPEQYF. The DNA of the CDR3 is TGCGCCAGCAGCTCCACTACACCCGAGCAGTACTTC.

This chain links TRBV21-1 with TRBJ1-2; the table's D call, TRBD1, has no DNA check behind it. TRBV21-1 is a documented pseudogene. The CDR3 length is 15 residues. The CDR3 nucleotides are TGTGCCAGCAGCGACGACAGTAGCAACACCTATGGCTACACCTTC. Its protein is CASSDDSSNTYGYTF.

CDR3 in DNA: TGTGCCAGCAGTTTGGCTAGCGGGAGTTACAATGAGCAGTTCTTC. Protein: CASSLASGSYNEQFF. The gene calls are TRBV28 and TRBJ2-1; 10 nucleotides line up with TRBD2. This CDR3 has 15 amino acids. With V trimmed by 3 bases and J by 4 bases, 3 bases remained unmatched. Germline V lookup: CDR1 MDHEN, CDR2 SYDVKM.

The rearrangement links TRBV7-9 to TRBJ1-1; D uncertain. V shed 1 base and J shed 5 bases, with 17 bases lying between them. Germline V gene data show CDR1 as SEHNR and CDR2 as FQNEAQ (reference sequence). The CDR3 length is 16 residues. The CDR3 sequence is CASSLGLGRERTEAFF. CDR3 coding DNA: TGTGCCAGCAGCTTAGGTTTAGGGAGGGAGCGGACTGAAGCTTTCTTT.

The rearrangement joins TRBV2 to TRBJ2-1, with a possible D match to TRBD1 (5 bases). V shed 4 bases and J shed 1 base, with 11 bases lying between them. Looked up from germline, CDR1 is SNHLY and CDR2 is FYNNEI. This CDR3 is built from 15 residues. CDR3 sequence (DNA): TGTGCCAGCAGTGGGTTACAGGCATCCTACAATGAGCAGTTCTTC. Translation gives CASSGLQASYNEQFF.

This rearrangement joins TRBV9 to TRBJ2-7; TRBD1 matches 9 bases. After removal of 4 bases from V and 4 bases from J, the junction contained 3 bases not matched to a gene. This CDR3 contains 13 residues. Germline V gene data show CDR1 as SGDLS and CDR2 as YYNGEE. CDR3 nucleotides: TGTGCCAGCAGCTACAGGGGGCAGTACGAGCAGTACTTC. Translation gives CASSYRGQYEQYF.

The V gene is TRBV30, the J gene TRBJ2-1; a weak D match, TRBD2 (5 bases). V was trimmed by 4 bases and J by 0 bases, leaving 13 bases between them. Germline assignment: CDR1 GTSNPN and CDR2 SVGIG (reference sequence). This CDR3 has 15 residues. The CDR3 DNA reads as TGTGCCTGGACCGAGGGCCTCCCCTCCTACAATGAGCAGTTCTTC. Translation: CAWTEGLPSYNEQFF.

In its sample, this clone was seen a few times. This chain connects TRBV28 to TRBJ2-7; 8 nucleotides agree with TRBD1. J was trimmed by 2 bases and V by 5 bases; bases with no gene match: 11. This CDR3 contains 16 residues. Per germline, CDR1 MDHEN and CDR2 SYDVKM. The CDR3 reads CASSPSDRVATYEQYF. The CDR3 DNA sequence: TGTGCCAGCAGTCCTTCGGACAGGGTTGCGACCTACGAGCAGTACTTC.

CDR3 loop: CASSRRTGGGTGELFF. The CDR3 nucleotides are TGCGCCAGCAGCCGCAGGACAGGCGGGGGGACCGGGGAGCTGTTTTTT. The chain employs TRBV5-1 and TRBJ2-2; D might be TRBD2 (8 bases). Between the trimmed V and J ends, which lost 4 bases and 5 bases, there was a span of 18 bases. The CDR3 has 16 amino acids. The germline V gene has CDR1 SGHRS and CDR2 YFSETQ.

This clone was detected a few times. The J gene is TRBJ2-7, the V gene TRBV15; D possibly corresponds to TRBD2 (5 bases). CDR1 and CDR2 from the germline V gene are LNHNV and YYDKDF (reference sequence). The CDR3 is 15 amino acids. Trimming pared 0 bases from V and 0 bases from J, leaving 9 bases between. CDR3 nucleotides: TGTGCCACCAGCAGAGATCCGGGGAGCTCCTACGAGCAGTACTTC. Its protein product is CATSRDPGSSYEQYF.

This clone was found a few times. This chain uses TRBV7-2 with TRBJ2-2, with 13 positions matching TRBD2. Germline lookup yields CDR1 SGHTA and CDR2 FQGNSA. V shed 3 bases, J shed 7 bases, and the junction held 11 bases outside the gene matches. The CDR3 loop spans 18 amino acids. The CDR3 spells CASSLNFGLAGAVGELFF. The CDR3 DNA is TGTGCCAGCAGCTTGAATTTCGGACTAGCGGGAGCTGTCGGGGAGCTGTTTTTT.

This chain joins TRBV4-1 and TRBJ2-1; D unresolved. Germline CDR1 MGHRA, CDR2 YSYEKL. The CDR3 is made up of 13 amino acids. V lost 4 bases and J 4 bases, leaving 8 bases between the germline ends. The DNA of the CDR3 is TGCGCCAGCAGCCCCCGCCGGTACAATGAGCAGTTCTTC. This translates into CASSPRRYNEQFF.

This clone has only a few counts. The chain carries TRBV25-1 and TRBJ2-2; D is possibly TRBD1 (6 bases). Germline V lookup: CDR1 MGHDK, CDR2 SYGVNS. The CDR3 spans 15 residues. With 5 bases removed from V and 2 bases from J, the gap between germline ends came to 12 bases. CDR3 sequence reads: CASSTDRVNTGELFF. The CDR3 nucleotides read TGTGCCAGCAGTACGGACAGAGTCAACACCGGGGAGCTGTTTTTT. The complete variable domain, with remaining parts taken from reference TRBV25-1 and TRBJ2-2, reads EADIYQTPRYLVIGTGKKITLECSQTMGHDKMYWYQQDPGMELHLIHYSYGVNSTEKGDLSSESTVSRIRTEHFPLTLESARPSHTSQYLCASSTDRVNTGELFFGEGSRLTVL.

V gene TRBV29-1 combines with J gene TRBJ2-1, with D hard to call. The germline CDR1 and CDR2 sequences are SQVTM and ANQGSEA. The CDR3 sequence is 11 residues long. The CDR3 protein is CTANYYNEQFF. CDR3 in DNA: TGCACCGCCAACTATTACAATGAGCAGTTCTTC.

The V and J genes are TRBV18 and TRBJ1-1; no clear D gene. Germline V CDR1 and CDR2: KGHSH, LQKENI. The CDR3 has 17 residues. V was trimmed by 2 bases and J by 1 base, leaving 17 bases between them. The CDR3: CASSPITAEAWNTEAFF. The CDR3 bases are TGTGCCAGCTCACCAATCACAGCGGAGGCATGGAACACTGAAGCTTTCTTT.

The chain employs TRBV7-2 and TRBJ2-7, with 8 bases identical to TRBD1. Germline lookup yields CDR1 SGHTA and CDR2 FQGNSA. V shed 3 bases and J 0 bases; nucleotides not matched to a gene: 1. The CDR3 is made up of 14 amino acids. CDR3 sequence reads: CASSLGQVSYEQYF. The CDR3 DNA reads as TGTGCCAGCAGCTTGGGACAGGTCTCCTACGAGCAGTACTTC.

The sample holds a few counts of this clone. CDR3 protein: CSVKFQGSTDTQYF. The CDR3 region has the DNA TGCAGCGTTAAATTCCAGGGATCCACAGATACGCAGTATTTT. V usage is TRBV29-1 and J usage is TRBJ2-3, with D tentatively TRBD1 (5 bases). V dropped 5 bases and J dropped 2 bases, with 14 bases sitting between them. The V gene's germline CDR1 is SQVTM and CDR2 ANQGSEA. CDR3 length equals 14 residues.

This clone was detected a few times. This chain connects TRBV5-1 to TRBJ2-2; TRBD2 is a possible D gene (6 bases). CDR1 SGHRS and CDR2 YFSETQ come from the germline V gene. V lost 4 bases and J 1 base, leaving 11 bases between the germline ends. The CDR3 totals 15 residues. The CDR3 DNA reads TGCGCCAGCAGCACAACCGGGGGGAACACCGGGGAGCTGTTTTTT. Its protein product is CASSTTGGNTGELFF.

This clone was counted a few times. This chain links TRBV6-6 with TRBJ2-2; D ambiguous. The V end was cut by 10 bases, the J end by 0 bases, with 15 bases between. Germline V CDR1 and CDR2: MNHNY, SVGAGI (reference sequence). This CDR3 region has 15 residues. The CDR3 DNA reads as TGTGCCACCACGCTCTCTAGGACGAACACCGGGGAGCTGTTTTTT. This gives the protein CATTLSRTNTGELFF.

This clone was counted a few times. The chain couples TRBV5-6 to TRBJ1-1, with a possible D match to TRBD1 (5 bases). The V and J ends lost 4 bases and 1 base respectively, with 14 bases between them. CDR3 length equals 15 residues. Per the germline V gene, CDR1 is SGHDT and CDR2 is YYEEEE. As DNA, the CDR3 is TGTGCCAGCAGCCCTACCGGGGGTGGGAACACTGAAGCTTTCTTT. It yields the protein CASSPTGGGNTEAFF.

This clone showed up just a few times. The V and J genes are TRBV5-4 and TRBJ1-2; 7 bases align to TRBD1. CDR3 size: 13 residues. Germline V CDR1 and CDR2: SGHNT, YYREEE (reference sequence). V was clipped by 0 bases and J by 6 bases; unmatched bases: 2. The DNA for the CDR3 is TGTGCCAGCAGCTTGGCAGGGGGAGATGGCTACACCTTC. Translation gives CASSLAGGDGYTF.